This T cell receptor beta chain was captured by sequencing in a study of T cell repertoires and HLA-DP antigens. Study context: A couple of male donors and one female donor spanned ages 18-to-29 through 60-to-69.

Turning to this clone: The target antigen is unknown.

Germline assignment: CDR1 SGHKS and CDR2 YYEKEE (reference sequence). This CDR3 contains 15 residues. With V trimmed by 3 bases and J by 8 bases, 13 bases remained unmatched. Findings and limits, study-wide: Average cumulative frequency of previously undetected clones was 36.3% against one allele and 45% to 65% against the other.

The PCR primers covered 54 TRBV and 13 TRBJ segments. Assay used: immunoSEQ multiplex PCR; TCRdb lists only in-frame clones, some missing. The table records more than 90,000 clones, roughly 92% of them present only once. The gene calls are TRBV5-5 and TRBJ1-1; 7 nucleotides match TRBD1. What was sequenced was CD4+ T cells from PBMCs. The receptor was isolated from a woman between 18 and 29 years old in good health and CMV-seronegative. The CDR3 loop is CASSSLRTGWVEAFF. For the CDR3, the DNA is TGTGCCAGCAGCTCCCTCCGGACAGGTTGGGTAGAAGCTTTCTTT. Full variable domain (outside the CDR3, taken from reference TRBV5-5 and TRBJ1-1): DAGVTQSPTHLIKTRGQQVTLRCSPISGHKSVSWYQQVLGQGPQFIFQYYEKEERGRGNFPDRFSARQFPNYSSELNVNALLLGDSALYLCASSSLRTGWVEAFFGQGTRLTVV.